What follows describes a single T cell receptor beta chain. This sample was included in a study of neoadjuvant nivolumab and ipilimumab in lung cancer. The assay was immunoSEQ multiplex PCR, and TCRdb's table has in-frame clones only and misses some. The data contain approximately 31,000 clones, approximately 92% of them singletons. Per the germline V gene, CDR1 is SGHRS and CDR2 is YFSETQ. This CDR3 is 17 amino acids long. J lost 0 bases, V lost 3 bases, and 6 bases had no gene match. The sequenced sample was peripheral blood, obtained after neoadjuvant nivolumab, alone or with ipilimumab, at or shortly before surgery. The V call is TRBV5-1, the J call TRBJ2-5; 12 positions match TRBD2. This TCR came from an adult with non-small cell lung cancer. In DNA form, the CDR3 reads TGCGCCAGCAGCTCCGGACTAGCGGGGCCGTACCAAGAGACCCAGTACTTC. Translating it yields CASSSGLAGPYQETQYF.